Each of the 7 T cell receptor beta chains below was sequenced from the same sample in a study of Graves' ophthalmopathy and Graves' hyperthyroidism. For repertoire sequencing, the TCR beta CDR3 regions were amplified from RNA transcripts. The first round was an RT-PCR with HTBI primers, and the second round was a multiplex PCR. TCRdb processed the multiplex PCR reads anew with MiXCR; each CDR3 protein has one entry. The repertoire holds over 450,000 distinct CDR3 sequences, with around 14% as singletons. Sequenced: blood. The origin of the receptors is a woman aged 25-40 years with Graves' ophthalmopathy.

This clonotype appeared a few times. This chain uses TRBV11-2 with TRBJ2-5; D tentatively reads TRBD1 or TRBD2 (5 bases each). Trimming pared 5 bases from V and 4 bases from J, leaving 17 bases between. The germline gives CDR1 SGHAT, CDR2 FQNNGV. The CDR3 covers 15 residues. The CDR3 region is CASSVERGKLETQYF. CDR3 DNA sequence: TGTGCCAGCAGCGTGGAGAGGGGAAAGTTAGAGACCCAGTACTTC.

This clonotype came up many times. The chain recombines TRBV20-1 with TRBJ1-2, with 8 bases matching TRBD1. This CDR3 is 13 amino acids long. J was trimmed by 3 bases and V by 3 bases; bases with no gene match: 3. Germline V lookup: CDR1 DFQATT, CDR2 SNEGSKA (reference sequence). The CDR3 here is CSARDRADYGYTF. CDR3 DNA: TGCAGTGCTAGGGACAGGGCCGACTATGGCTACACCTTC.

This clonotype was recorded many times. The rearrangement joins TRBV6-5 to TRBJ2-7; tentatively, D is TRBD1 or TRBD2 (6 bases each). The CDR3 runs to 16 residues. Trimming pared 2 bases from V and 6 bases from J, leaving 20 bases between. Germline CDR1 and CDR2: MNHEY and SVGAGI. DNA for the CDR3: TGTGCCAGCAGTTACAACCGCGATGGCAGGGGAGGCGAGCAGTACTTC. This gives the protein CASSYNRDGRGGEQYF.

Ten or more counts support this clonotype. DNA of the CDR3: TGTGCCAGCAGTGCGTGGACAGGGGGCACTGAAGCTTTCTTT. Protein product: CASSAWTGGTEAFF. This chain links TRBV6-1 with TRBJ1-1; 10 bases fit TRBD1. CDR3 size: 14 residues. After removal of 4 bases from V and 4 bases from J, the junction contained 3 bases not matched to a gene. CDR1 is MNHNS and CDR2 is SASEGT in the germline V gene.

This clonotype was counted a single time. The rearrangement links TRBV12-3 or TRBV12-4 to TRBJ1-1, with 10 nucleotides matching TRBD1. Trimming at V came to 9 bases and at J to 7 bases, leaving 8 bases not matched to a gene. The CDR3 spans 13 residues. CDR3 loop: CASAAGTGVEAFF. The CDR3 DNA reads TGTGCCAGTGCCGCCGGGACAGGGGTTGAAGCTTTCTTT.

This clonotype showed up just a few times. V usage is TRBV27 and J usage is TRBJ1-6, with D possibly matching TRBD1 (6 bases). The length of the CDR3 is 15 residues. The V gene lost 6 bases and the J gene lost 7 bases, with 16 bases spanning the gap. Germline CDR1 is MNHEY and CDR2 is SMNVEV (reference sequence). CDR3 DNA: TGTGCCAGCAGACAAAACACAGGGACGAATTCACCCCTCCACTTT. Its protein is CASRQNTGTNSPLHF.

V is TRBV7-8 and J is TRBJ2-2, with 11 bases matching TRBD2. Unmatched junction bases numbered 10, after V lost 5 bases and J lost 8 bases. Germline V gene lookup returns CDR1 SGHVS and CDR2 FQNEAQ. The CDR3 has 16 residues. The CDR3 DNA reads as TGTGCCAGCAGCCCTGGTAGCGGGGGGGGTTCAGGGGAGCTGTTTTTT. Protein sequence: CASSPGSGGGSGELFF.